This T cell receptor beta chain was found in a study of T cells after yellow fever vaccination. With respect to this clonotype: Its specificity is not known.

Study conclusions and caveats: Most primary-vaccination clones reappeared after the booster (about 97% CD4, 88% CD8).

The CDR3 spans 16 residues. Germline V gives CDR1 WNHNN, CDR2 SYGVQD (reference sequence). V lost 4 bases to trimming and J lost 5 bases; unmatched junction nucleotides: 4. In making TCR cDNA, 5'RACE template switching added a universal primer site and UMIs to it. In TCRdb, the 5' RACE reads were re-called with MiXCR into one record per CDR3 protein. Seen here are about 550,000 distinct CDR3 sequences, 15% to 20% observed once, and the top ten hold roughly an eighth. The source material was PBMCs, sampled 15 days after the yellow fever booster vaccination. V is TRBV10-1 and J is TRBJ2-1, with 14 positions matching TRBD2. The clonotype originates from a man aged 25 to 40 who received the YFV17D yellow fever vaccine. DNA of the CDR3: TGCGCCAGCAGTGCGGGACTAGCGGGAGCGAACAATGAGCAGTTCTTC. Protein sequence: CASSAGLAGANNEQFF.